These 9 T cell receptor beta chains came from one sample sequenced in a study of blood T cell repertoires in COVID-19. Clones were read by immunoSEQ multiplex PCR, and TCRdb kept only the in-frame ones, dropping some. The sample has about 180,000 clones; 70% to 90% are singletons. The sequenced sample was peripheral blood. These receptors all come from a woman in her thirties with acute or convalescent COVID-19.

The J gene is TRBJ2-7, the V gene TRBV28; the D gene is possibly TRBD1 (6 bases). CDR3 size: 14 residues. Looked up from germline, CDR1 is MDHEN and CDR2 is SYDVKM. Between the trimmed V and J ends, which lost 3 bases and 7 bases, there was a span of 16 bases. CDR3 protein: CASSLLGPGEEQYF. Written as DNA, the CDR3 is TGTGCCAGCAGTTTGCTGGGGCCAGGGGAGGAGCAGTACTTC.

The chain joins TRBV7-9 to TRBJ1-4; TRBD1 might be the D (5 bases). Germline V gene lookup returns CDR1 SEHNR and CDR2 FQNEAQ (reference sequence). The CDR3 loop spans 17 amino acids. Deletions cut 4 bases from V and 6 bases from J, with 21 bases between. The CDR3 nucleotides read TGTGCCAGCAGCTCTAGTATTGCCGACACAGGTGATGAAAAACTGTTTTTT. Its translation: CASSSSIADTGDEKLFF.

The chain employs TRBV5-1 and TRBJ2-1, with 9 positions matching TRBD1. CDR3 length: 18 residues. Germline V gene sequence: CDR1 SGHRS, CDR2 YFSETQ. V lost 6 bases and J lost 0; bases outside the gene matches: 13. The CDR3 reads CASMVTGGRTSSYNEQFF. The DNA of the CDR3 is TGCGCCAGCATGGTAACAGGGGGCCGGACGAGCTCCTACAATGAGCAGTTCTTC.

The CDR3 protein is CASSQVSVNEQFF. The CDR3, as DNA: TGCGCCAGCAGCCAAGTATCCGTCAATGAGCAGTTCTTC. J is TRBJ2-1 and V is TRBV4-1; D is unresolved. This CDR3 is built from 13 residues. Germline V CDR1 and CDR2: MGHRA, YSYEKL. V was cut by 1 base and J by 6 bases, with 7 bases left in between.

V usage is TRBV27 and J usage is TRBJ1-1, with D perhaps TRBD1 (5 bases). Between the trimmed V and J ends, which lost 2 bases and 0 bases, there was a span of 7 bases. CDR1 and CDR2 from the germline V gene are MNHEY and SMNVEV (reference sequence). The CDR3 extends over 14 amino acids. The DNA of the CDR3 is TGTGCCAGCAGTTTAGGGGCCTTGAACACTGAAGCTTTCTTT. This sequence encodes CASSLGALNTEAFF.

The gene calls are TRBV24-1 and TRBJ2-4; D not resolved. CDR1 is KGHDR and CDR2 is SFDVKD in the germline V gene. The CDR3 runs to 12 residues. Trimming removed 7 bases from V and 8 bases from J, with 11 bases in between. The CDR3 sequence: CATSHANDIQYF. The CDR3 DNA sequence: TGTGCCACCAGCCATGCGAATGACATTCAGTACTTC.

This clone has only one observation. V usage is TRBV28 and J usage is TRBJ2-1, with 8 bases that match TRBD1. Germline V gene data show CDR1 as MDHEN and CDR2 as SYDVKM. Trimming removed 5 bases from V and 7 bases from J; junction bases left unmatched: 7. CDR3 length equals 14 residues. CDR3 DNA: TGTGCCAGCAGTCCCCGGGACAGGTCAAATGAGCAGTTCTTC. Its translation: CASSPRDRSNEQFF.

The CDR3 sequence is CASSGVRSYNEQFF. CDR3 nucleotides: TGCGCCAGCAGTGGGGTGAGGAGCTACAATGAGCAGTTCTTC. The genes are TRBV10-2 and TRBJ2-1; no clear D gene. Germline CDR1 and CDR2: WSHSY and SAAADI. The CDR3 spans 14 residues. Trimming shortened V by 4 bases and J by 3 bases, and 10 bases separated the two germline ends.

The chain joins TRBV7-9 to TRBJ2-3, with D possibly matching TRBD1 (5 bases). This CDR3 comprises 15 residues. V lost 1 base and J lost 3, with 11 bases in between. Germline loops: CDR1 SEHNR, CDR2 FQNEAQ (reference sequence). The CDR3 nucleotides are TGTGCCAGCAGCTTAGTAGGTAGGGGAACAGATACGCAGTATTTT. Translating gives CASSLVGRGTDTQYF.